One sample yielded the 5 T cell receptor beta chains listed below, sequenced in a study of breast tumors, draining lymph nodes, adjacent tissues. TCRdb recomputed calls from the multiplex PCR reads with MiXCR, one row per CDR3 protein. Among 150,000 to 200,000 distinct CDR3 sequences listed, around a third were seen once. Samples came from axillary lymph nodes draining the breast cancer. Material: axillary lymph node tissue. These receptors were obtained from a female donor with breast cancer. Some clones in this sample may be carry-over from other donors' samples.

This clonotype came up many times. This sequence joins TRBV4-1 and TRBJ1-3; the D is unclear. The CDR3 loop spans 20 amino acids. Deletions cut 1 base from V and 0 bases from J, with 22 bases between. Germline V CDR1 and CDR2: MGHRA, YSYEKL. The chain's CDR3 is CASSQVFIEGVSHSGNTIYF. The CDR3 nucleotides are TGCGCCAGCAGCCAAGTTTTCATCGAGGGAGTCAGCCACTCTGGAAACACCATATATTTT.

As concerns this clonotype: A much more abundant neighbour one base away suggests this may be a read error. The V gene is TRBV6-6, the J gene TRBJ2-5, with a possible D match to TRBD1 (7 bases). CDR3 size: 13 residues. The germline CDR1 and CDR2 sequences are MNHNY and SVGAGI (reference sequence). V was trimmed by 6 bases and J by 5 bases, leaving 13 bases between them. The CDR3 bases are TGTGCCAGCAGGCAGGGGGGAGATGAGACCCAGTACTTC. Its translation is CASRQGGDETQYF.

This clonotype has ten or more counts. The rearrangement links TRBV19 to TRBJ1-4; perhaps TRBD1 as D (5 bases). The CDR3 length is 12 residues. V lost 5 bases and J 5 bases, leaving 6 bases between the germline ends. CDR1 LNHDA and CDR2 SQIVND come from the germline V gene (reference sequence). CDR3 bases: TGTGCCAGTAGTCACAGGAATGAAAAACTGTTTTTT. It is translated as CASSHRNEKLFF.

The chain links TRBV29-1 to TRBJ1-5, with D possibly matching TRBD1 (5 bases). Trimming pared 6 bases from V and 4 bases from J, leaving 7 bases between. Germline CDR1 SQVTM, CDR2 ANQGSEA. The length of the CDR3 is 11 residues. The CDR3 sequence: CSVGDNQPQHF. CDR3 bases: TGCAGCGTAGGGGATAATCAGCCCCAGCATTTT. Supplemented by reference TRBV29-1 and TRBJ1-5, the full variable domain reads SAVISQKPSRDICQRGTSLTIQCQVDSQVTMMFWYRQQPGQSLTLIATANQGSEATYESGFVIDKFPISRPNLTFSTLTVSNMSPEDSSIYLCSVGDNQPQHFGDGTRLSIL.

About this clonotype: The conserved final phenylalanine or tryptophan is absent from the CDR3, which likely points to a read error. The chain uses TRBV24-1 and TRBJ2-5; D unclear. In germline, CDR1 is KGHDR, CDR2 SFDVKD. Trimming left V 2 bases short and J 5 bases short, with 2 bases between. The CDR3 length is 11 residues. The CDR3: CATSDWETQYL. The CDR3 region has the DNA TGTGCCACCAGTGATTGGGAGACCCAGTACCTC.